These T cell receptor beta chains were read from a single sample in a study of T cells in localized non-small cell lung cancer. TCRdb's table, derived via immunoSEQ multiplex PCR, lists solely in-frame clones and lacks some. Here the sample spans 50,000 to 75,000 clones, 70% to 90% being singletons. This specimen was peripheral blood, taken before any cancer treatment. The source of these receptors is a man aged 35 to 70 with stage I squamous cell lung carcinoma. CDR3s include the opening cysteine and the closing phenylalanine or tryptophan. D genes are given only for firm matches. The listing skips clone size in some rows; elsewhere it reads once, few, many or a size class.

D,V,J,size,CDR3,DNA
NA,TRBV19,TRBJ2-2,NA,CASNTGTDTGELFF,TGTGCCAGTAACACCGGGACTGACACCGGGGAGCTGTTTTTT
TRBD2,TRBV7-2,TRBJ2-7,few,CASSLSLTSGRPEQYF,TGTGCCAGCAGCCTGTCCTTGACTAGCGGGAGGCCCGAGCAGTACTTC
NA,TRBV15,TRBJ2-1,NA,CATSREPQSSYNEQFF,TGTGCCACCAGCAGAGAACCCCAAAGCTCCTACAATGAGCAGTTCTTC
TRBD2,TRBV7-3,TRBJ2-1,NA,CASSSLAGGTNEQFF,TGTGCCAGCAGCTCCCTAGCGGGAGGGACCAATGAGCAGTTCTTC
TRBD1,TRBV28,TRBJ1-4,NA,CASSPGLTGTGTEKLFF,TGTGCCAGCAGTCCGGGACTGACCGGGACAGGGACTGAAAAACTGTTTTTT
TRBD2,TRBV9,TRBJ2-3,NA,CASSVGTIVASGSGTDTQYF,TGTGCCAGCAGCGTAGGGACAATAGTGGCTAGCGGGAGTGGCACAGATACGCAGTATTTT
TRBD1,TRBV28,TRBJ1-4,NA,CASSTRTGVEKLFF,TGTGCCAGCAGTACCCGGACAGGGGTAGAAAAACTGTTTTTT
NA,TRBV7-3,TRBJ2-2,NA,CASTPEGGPNTGELFF,TGTGCCAGCACCCCCGAGGGGGGACCCAACACCGGGGAGCTGTTTTTT
TRBD1,TRBV10-3,TRBJ1-2,NA,CATVDRGDGYGYTF,TGTGCCACGGTGGACAGGGGAGATGGCTATGGCTACACCTTC
NA,TRBV28,TRBJ2-7,NA,CASSFAQGSYEQYF,TGTGCCAGCAGTTTTGCACAGGGCAGTTACGAGCAGTACTTC
NA,TRBV7-9,TRBJ2-1,NA,CASSSGGQGGEQFF,TGTGCCAGCAGCTCGGGGGGCCAAGGGGGTGAGCAGTTCTTC
TRBD1,TRBV28,TRBJ1-1,NA,CASSLSPGTVNTEAFF,TGTGCCAGCAGTTTATCCCCCGGGACAGTGAACACTGAAGCTTTCTTT
NA,TRBV5-4,TRBJ2-7,NA,CASSLGVGSHPSYEQYF,TGTGCCAGCAGCTTGGGGGTGGGCAGCCACCCCTCCTACGAGCAGTACTTC
NA,TRBV7-9,TRBJ1-1,once,CASSPPYVSRYMNTEAFF,TGTGCCAGCAGCCCTCCGTACGTCTCGAGATACATGAACACTGAAGCTTTCTTT
TRBD2,TRBV7-6,TRBJ2-7,NA,CASSQRETSYEQYF,TGTGCCAGCAGCCAGCGGGAGACCTCCTACGAGCAGTACTTC
NA,TRBV30,TRBJ1-4,NA,CAWSVPLGSNEKLFF,TGTGCCTGGAGTGTACCCCTCGGGTCTAATGAAAAACTGTTTTTT
NA,TRBV2,TRBJ2-7,NA,CASSEYEQYF,TGTGCCAGCAGTGAATACGAGCAGTACTTC
NA,TRBV7-2,TRBJ2-1,NA,CASSLVGVPEQFF,TGTGCCAGCAGCTTAGTAGGGGTTCCTGAGCAGTTCTTC
NA,TRBV6-1,TRBJ2-7,NA,CASSLIISSYEQYF,TGTGCCAGCAGTCTGATAATCAGCTCCTACGAGCAGTACTTC
NA,TRBV4-3,TRBJ2-1,NA,CASSQKGARTDNEQFF,TGCGCCAGCAGCCAAAAAGGCGCCCGGACCGACAATGAGCAGTTCTTC
TRBD1,TRBV27,TRBJ1-5,NA,CANRLGNRDRGSQPQHF,TGTGCCAACCGCTTGGGGAATCGGGACAGGGGAAGTCAGCCCCAGCATTTT
NA,TRBV7-2,TRBJ2-3,NA,CASSARPEVDTQYF,TGTGCCAGCAGCGCTAGACCAGAAGTAGATACGCAGTATTTT
NA,TRBV5-4,TRBJ2-1,once,CASSPHGANEQFF,TGTGCCAGCAGCCCCCACGGCGCGAATGAGCAGTTCTTC
TRBD2,TRBV7-2,TRBJ2-1,NA,CASSFPLAGGPNEQFF,TGTGCCAGCAGCTTCCCTCTAGCGGGAGGCCCCAATGAGCAGTTCTTC
TRBD2,TRBV29-1,TRBJ2-2,NA,CSVSGPPREGPRAGELFF,TGCAGCGTCTCGGGACCGCCGCGGGAGGGCCCTAGGGCCGGGGAGCTGTTTTTT
NA,TRBV29-1,TRBJ1-2,NA,CSVEGRTYGYTF,TGCAGCGTTGAAGGCAGGACCTATGGCTACACCTTC
TRBD2,TRBV6-1,TRBJ2-3,NA,CASRDTSVPSPYF,TGTGCCAGCAGAGACACTAGCGTCCCAAGTCCGTATTTT
NA,TRBV5-1,TRBJ1-1,NA,CASSLRGSAEAFF,TGCGCCAGCAGCTTAAGGGGGTCGGCTGAAGCTTTCTTT
NA,TRBV7-8,TRBJ2-3,NA,CASSSTGRADTQYF,TGTGCCAGCAGCTCGACGGGACGGGCAGATACGCAGTATTTT
NA,TRBV5-1,TRBJ2-5,NA,CASVIGETQYF,TGCGCCAGCGTCATCGGCGAGACCCAGTACTTC
TRBD1,TRBV19,TRBJ2-5,NA,CASRDRGRETQYF,TGTGCCAGTAGGGACAGGGGGCGAGAGACCCAGTACTTC
NA,TRBV5-1,TRBJ1-3,NA,CASSLEAVSGNTIYF,TGCGCCAGCAGCTTGGAGGCGGTTTCCGGAAACACCATATATTTT
TRBD2,TRBV9,TRBJ2-3,once,CASSPGLASDTQYF,TGTGCCAGCAGCCCTGGACTAGCGTCAGATACGCAGTATTTT
NA,TRBV2,TRBJ1-2,NA,CASSEDSGIGGYTF,TGTGCCAGCAGTGAAGACTCGGGGATCGGTGGCTACACCTTC
TRBD1,TRBV7-6,TRBJ2-7,once,CASSPARGTGSPVRSQQYF,TGTGCCAGCAGTCCCGCCAGGGGGACAGGGAGTCCGGTTCGGTCACAGCAGTACTTC
NA,TRBV18,TRBJ2-5,NA,CASSPTEAETQYF,TGTGCCAGCTCACCAACGGAGGCAGAGACCCAGTACTTC
TRBD2,TRBV7-6,TRBJ2-7,NA,CASSPRLAGTEQYF,TGTGCCAGCAGCCCACGACTAGCGGGAACCGAGCAGTACTTC
NA,TRBV28,TRBJ2-7,NA,CASSKIHPNYEQYF,TGTGCCAGCAGTAAAATCCATCCCAACTACGAGCAGTACTTC
TRBD2,TRBV5-8,TRBJ2-2,NA,CASSLDGLAGRGTGELFF,TGTGCCAGCAGCTTGGACGGACTAGCGGGGCGCGGCACCGGGGAGCTGTTTTTT
NA,TRBV6-1,TRBJ2-7,NA,CASSDEIGSYEQYF,TGTGCCAGCAGTGACGAGATCGGGTCCTACGAGCAGTACTTC
NA,TRBV7-9,TRBJ2-7,NA,CASSLGGEGQYF,TGTGCCAGCAGCTTAGGGGGCGAGGGGCAGTACTTC
NA,TRBV28,TRBJ1-1,NA,CASSFLNMNTEAFF,TGTGCCAGCAGTTTTCTTAACATGAACACTGAAGCTTTCTTT
TRBD2,TRBV7-3,TRBJ2-1,NA,CASREQEGGYNEQFF,TGTGCCAGCAGGGAGCAGGAGGGAGGGTACAATGAGCAGTTCTTC